What follows are 21 T cell receptor beta chains derived from one specimen sequenced in a study of blood T cell repertoires in COVID-19. The assay was immunoSEQ multiplex PCR, and TCRdb's table has in-frame clones only and misses some. The sample shows around 300,000 clones, 80% to 90% of them seen only once. The sample consisted of peripheral blood. The receptor source for this set is a woman aged 70-85 years with acute or convalescent COVID-19.

The V and J genes are TRBV20-1 and TRBJ1-5; tentative D call: TRBD1 (5 bases). This CDR3 is 16 amino acids long. Germline V lookup: CDR1 DFQATT, CDR2 SNEGSKA (reference sequence). The V gene lost 3 bases and the J gene lost 0 bases, with 15 bases spanning the gap. The chain's CDR3 is CSASMQGIGSNQPQHF. The CDR3 DNA follows: TGCAGTGCTAGTATGCAGGGAATTGGTAGCAATCAGCCCCAGCATTTT.

This chain links TRBV5-4 with TRBJ2-1; a possible D gene is TRBD1 (5 bases). The V end was cut by 1 base, the J end by 6 bases, with 11 bases between. The germline gives CDR1 SGHNT, CDR2 YYREEE (reference sequence). This CDR3 region has 14 residues. CDR3 coding DNA: TGTGCCAGCAGCTTGTGGGGCCCCCGCAATGAGCAGTTCTTC. Translated: CASSLWGPRNEQFF.

This sequence joins TRBV4-1 and TRBJ1-2; 7 bases line up with TRBD1. Trimming at V came to 5 bases and at J to 1 base, leaving 4 bases not matched to a gene. Germline CDR1 reads MGHRA; CDR2 reads YSYEKL. The length of the CDR3 is 14 residues. CDR3 bases: TGCGCCAGCAGCTCGCACAGGGGTAACTATGGCTACACCTTC. It yields the protein CASSSHRGNYGYTF.

This clone was seen more than once but under ten times. The chain employs TRBV5-1 and TRBJ2-5; TRBD2 might be the D (6 bases). This CDR3 comprises 16 residues. V dropped 0 bases and J dropped 4 bases, with 16 bases sitting between them. Germline V gives CDR1 SGHRS, CDR2 YFSETQ. The CDR3 coding sequence is TGCGCCAGCAGCTTGGAGGCAGGAGGGGCAGGAGAGACCCAGTACTTC. Translating gives CASSLEAGGAGETQYF.

The chain links TRBV3-1 (or the pseudogene TRBV3-2) to TRBJ2-2; TRBD1 agrees at 7 bases. Per the germline V gene, CDR1 is LGHDT and CDR2 is YNNKEL (reference sequence). V lost 11 bases to trimming and J lost 6 bases; unmatched junction nucleotides: 12. The CDR3 sequence is 14 residues long. The CDR3 reads CAAADRLQSGELFF. CDR3 coding DNA: TGTGCCGCTGCGGACAGGCTCCAATCCGGGGAGCTGTTTTTT.

The V call is TRBV18, the J call TRBJ1-3, with 7 bases identical to TRBD1. V was clipped by 6 bases and J by 2 bases; unmatched bases: 7. The CDR3 is made up of 15 amino acids. Germline V CDR1 and CDR2: KGHSH, LQKENI. CDR3 sequence (DNA): TGTGCCAGCTCGGACCAGGGGGGACCTGGAAACACCATATATTTT. Protein product: CASSDQGGPGNTIYF.

Concerning this clone: One end of the junction fails to match germline, which may point to a read error. This chain joins TRBV7-7 and TRBJ2-7, with TRBD1 as a possible D gene (5 bases). In germline, CDR1 is SSHAT, CDR2 FNYEAQ (reference sequence). This CDR3 is built from 13 residues. CDR3: CASSLDSSYEQYF. The CDR3 bases are TGTGCTAGCAGCTTAGACAGTTCCTACGAGCAGTACTTC.

This chain uses TRBV9 with TRBJ2-5; the match to TRBD1 covers 7 bases. The J segment lost 4 bases and the V segment lost 4 bases, leaving 4 bases of the junction unmatched. The CDR3 totals 13 residues. Germline CDR1 and CDR2: SGDLS and YYNGEE. The CDR3 DNA reads as TGTGCCAGCAGCTTCTCAGGGGGAGAGACCCAGTACTTC. Translating it yields CASSFSGGETQYF.

The rearrangement joins TRBV5-1 to TRBJ2-3, with D hard to call. This CDR3 has 13 amino acids. CDR1 and CDR2 (germline): SGHRS, YFSETQ. The V gene lost 7 bases and the J gene lost 5 bases, with 14 bases spanning the gap. CDR3 sequence: CASVNSQLDTQYF. The CDR3 DNA follows: TGCGCCAGCGTGAACAGCCAGTTAGATACGCAGTATTTT.

This chain joins TRBV7-9 and TRBJ1-1, with D possibly being TRBD1 (5 bases). The V and J ends lost 6 bases and 3 bases respectively, with 17 bases between them. This CDR3 is built from 15 residues. Germline V lookup: CDR1 SEHNR, CDR2 FQNEAQ (reference sequence). The CDR3 is CASRRKEQVYTEAFF. In nucleotides, the CDR3 is TGTGCCAGCAGGCGTAAGGAACAGGTTTACACTGAAGCTTTCTTT.

The chain joins TRBV19 to TRBJ1-4; weak D call: TRBD1 (5 bases). The CDR3 is 17 residues long. Germline CDR1 and CDR2: LNHDA and SQIVND (reference sequence). Trimming took off 7 bases at V and 4 bases at J, with 22 bases between the two ends. CDR3 amino acids: CASTGPTAGDFNEKLFF. In nucleotides, the CDR3 is TGTGCCAGTACCGGACCCACGGCGGGGGACTTTAATGAAAAACTGTTTTTT.

The chain recombines TRBV7-8 with TRBJ2-7, with 7 bases aligning to TRBD1. The CDR3 contains 16 residues. The germline V gene encodes CDR1 SGHVS and CDR2 FQNEAQ. The ends lost 5 bases at V and 7 bases at J; junction bases unmatched: 17. The DNA for the CDR3 is TGTGCCAGCAGCCCGGACAGGTGGGGCTTCGAGGGGGAGCAGTACTTC. Translation: CASSPDRWGFEGEQYF.

This chain joins TRBV12-3 or TRBV12-4 and TRBJ1-6; 8 bases match TRBD1. The CDR3 covers 13 residues. Trimming took 5 bases from V and 12 from J; bases not matched to a gene: 6. The CDR3 region has the DNA TGTGCCAGCAGTCCAGGACAGGGTAGACCCCTCCACTTT. Translating gives CASSPGQGRPLHF.

The chain couples TRBV5-1 to TRBJ1-6, with a tentative D call TRBD1 (6 bases). V was cut by 2 bases and J by 7 bases, with 13 bases left in between. The germline V gene has CDR1 SGHRS and CDR2 YFSETQ. The CDR3 contains 15 residues. The CDR3 DNA follows: TGCGCCAGCAGCTTCTCAGGGGAGCTCAATTCACCCCTCCACTTT. Translating gives CASSFSGELNSPLHF.

The chain couples TRBV27 to TRBJ2-2; TRBD1 is a possible D gene (6 bases). The CDR3 covers 13 residues. Germline V gene data show CDR1 as MNHEY and CDR2 as SMNVEV (reference sequence). Deletions cut 6 bases from V and 5 bases from J, with 10 bases between. CDR3 in amino acids: CASRQGLTGELFF. CDR3 in DNA: TGTGCCAGCAGACAGGGCTTAACCGGGGAGCTGTTTTTT.

The chain couples TRBV12-3 or TRBV12-4 to TRBJ2-1, with TRBD1 identical over 7 bases. V lost 4 bases, J lost 9 bases, and 6 bases stayed unmatched. The CDR3 has 13 amino acids. The CDR3 DNA sequence: TGTGCCAGCAGTTGGTTGAGGGGGCCTGAGCAGTTCTTC. It codes for CASSWLRGPEQFF.

This clone was counted only a few times. This rearrangement joins TRBV25-1 to TRBJ1-2, with unresolved D. V lost 8 bases to trimming and J lost 3 bases, with 16 bases between them. CDR1 MGHDK and CDR2 SYGVNS come from the germline V gene. The CDR3 covers 14 residues. CDR3 sequence: CASSSGEGYYGYTF. The CDR3 DNA sequence: TGTGCCAGCTCTTCCGGAGAGGGTTACTATGGCTACACCTTC.

The chain recombines TRBV6-5 with TRBJ1-1, with D maybe TRBD1 (5 bases). From germline, CDR1 is MNHEY and CDR2 SVGAGI. CDR3 length equals 14 residues. Trimming removed 6 bases from V and 2 bases from J, with 13 bases in between. Here the CDR3 DNA reads TGTGCCAGCAGACACAGGATCGAAAACACTGAAGCTTTCTTT. Translating it yields CASRHRIENTEAFF.

This chain joins TRBV3-1 (or the pseudogene TRBV3-2) and TRBJ1-2; perhaps TRBD1 as D (5 bases). The CDR3 is made up of 15 amino acids. The V end lost 2 bases, the J end lost 2 bases, and 12 bases lay between the germline ends. Germline V gene sequence: CDR1 LGHDT, CDR2 YNNKEL (reference sequence). Here the CDR3 reads CASSQRGGANYGYTF. In DNA, the CDR3 is TGTGCCAGCAGCCAAAGGGGCGGGGCCAACTATGGCTACACCTTC.

The chain joins TRBV24-1 to TRBJ2-7; tentative D call: TRBD1 (7 bases). From germline, CDR1 is KGHDR and CDR2 SFDVKD. The CDR3 consists of 16 residues. V was cut by 2 bases and J by 4 bases, with 17 bases left in between. This chain's CDR3 is CATSDSIEGAGYEQYF. CDR3 nucleotides: TGTGCCACCAGTGATTCAATCGAGGGGGCGGGGTACGAGCAGTACTTC.

This chain connects TRBV4-1 to TRBJ1-3; TRBD1 aligns across 9 bases. V was clipped by 1 base and J by 9 bases; unmatched bases: 7. Germline V gives CDR1 MGHRA, CDR2 YSYEKL. This CDR3 spans 15 amino acids. CDR3: CASSQGTGDIITIYF. The DNA of the CDR3 is TGCGCCAGCAGCCAAGGGACAGGGGATATTATCACCATATATTTT.